This TCR beta chain emerged from a study of cytomegalovirus exposure and HLA in healthy donors. General observations from the study: It was taken for granted in presence/absence analyses that sequencing depth across donors was roughly uniform.

Use of 60 Vbeta and 13 Jbeta primers characterized the PCR. Produced via immunoSEQ multiplex PCR; TCRdb's table is partial and in-frame only. The data hold 200,000 or so clones, with roughly four fifths observed a single time. The V and J ends lost 6 bases and 3 bases, in that order; junction bases with no gene match: 7. The germline gives CDR1 MDHEN, CDR2 SYDVKM. This CDR3 is built from 14 residues. With respect to this clone: Its specificity is not known.

Sequenced material: PBMCs. The V gene is TRBV28, the J gene TRBJ2-7; 8 nucleotides line up with TRBD1. This receptor was obtained from a woman under 30 in good health and CMV-seropositive. The CDR3 is CASSPTGAYYEQYF. The CDR3 DNA reads TGTGCCAGCAGCCCGACAGGGGCCTACTACGAGCAGTACTTC.